A selection of T cell receptor beta chains follows, all from one sample in a study of blood T cell repertoires in COVID-19. The assay was immunoSEQ multiplex PCR, and TCRdb's table has in-frame clones only and misses some. This table has under 150,000 clones, roughly 84% appearing once. Sequenced sample: PBMCs or T cells enriched from blood (not recorded which). All receptors derive from a woman aged 45 to 65 who had been exposed to COVID-19. Each CDR3 is given with its conserved first and last residue. The D gene is left open where the match is weak. Size tells how often a clone was seen (once, few, many) or the class of an expanded clone, and some rows leave it out.

>.|TRBJ1-1|TRBV19|.
TGTGCCAGTAGTCCCTCCGCGGGGGTCGCTGAAGCTTTCTTT
CASSPSAGVAEAFF
>.|TRBJ2-7|TRBV6-7|once
TGTGCCAGCAGTCCGTCTGCGGCTCTCACTCCCTACGAGCAGTACTTC
CASSPSAALTPYEQYF
>TRBD1|TRBJ1-5|TRBV6-2/TRBV6-3|.
TGTGCCAGCAGTTACACCAGGGGGGAGGCTCAGCCCCAGCATTTT
CASSYTRGEAQPQHF
>TRBD2|TRBJ2-3|TRBV7-2|.
TGTGCCAGCAGCCCGTTAGCGGGGGCCCACACAGATACGCAGTATTTT
CASSPLAGAHTDTQYF
>.|TRBJ2-5|TRBV29-1|.
TGCAGCGTTGAACCCACCTGGGGCCGTCCCCAGACCCAGTACTTC
CSVEPTWGRPQTQYF
>.|TRBJ2-7|TRBV3-1/TRBV3-2|.
TGTGCCAGCAGCCAAGAAAAGGGGGACCCCTACGAGCAGTACTTC
CASSQEKGDPYEQYF
>TRBD1|TRBJ1-2|TRBV7-6|.
TGTGCCAGCAGCTTAGAAACAGGGGATAACTATGGCTACACCTTC
CASSLETGDNYGYTF
>.|TRBJ1-1|TRBV6-5|.
TGTGCCAGCAGTCTACAGGGAAAAGCTTTCTTT
CASSLQGKAFF
>TRBD2|TRBJ2-1|TRBV24-1|once
TGTGCCACCAGTGGGGCGGGAGGAACCTACAATGAGCAGTTCTTC
CATSGAGGTYNEQFF
>.|TRBJ2-7|TRBV5-1|.
TGCGCCAGCAGCTTGGCTAACAGGCGAACGGAGCAGTACTTC
CASSLANRRTEQYF
>.|TRBJ2-7|TRBV10-3|few
TGTGCCATCTCGCAAACAGGGTCCGGTTCCTACGAGCAGTACTTC
CAISQTGSGSYEQYF
>.|TRBJ1-2|TRBV6-5|.
TGTGCCAGCAGTTACGTCCAGATCTATGGCTACACCTTC
CASSYVQIYGYTF
>TRBD1|TRBJ1-4|TRBV28|.
TGTGCCAGCAGTTCGCAGGGGGACAATGAAAAACTGTTTTTT
CASSSQGDNEKLFF
>TRBD1|TRBJ1-2|TRBV7-2|once
TGTGCCAGCAGCAAAGGCAGGACAGGGGGCTATGTAAGTGGCTACACCTTC
CASSKGRTGGYVSGYTF
>.|TRBJ1-1|TRBV20-1|.
TGCAGTGCTAGAGATGTGGTGGAGGCTTTCTTT
CSARDVVEAFF
>TRBD2|TRBJ2-2|TRBV3-1/TRBV3-2|.
TGTGCCAGCAGCCACCCCAGCGGGAGGCCCCGAAACACCGGGGAGCTGTTTTTT
CASSHPSGRPRNTGELFF
>.|TRBJ1-6|TRBV14|.
TGTGCCAGCAGCCGGCAGGGGCGAGATTCACCCCTCCACTTT
CASSRQGRDSPLHF